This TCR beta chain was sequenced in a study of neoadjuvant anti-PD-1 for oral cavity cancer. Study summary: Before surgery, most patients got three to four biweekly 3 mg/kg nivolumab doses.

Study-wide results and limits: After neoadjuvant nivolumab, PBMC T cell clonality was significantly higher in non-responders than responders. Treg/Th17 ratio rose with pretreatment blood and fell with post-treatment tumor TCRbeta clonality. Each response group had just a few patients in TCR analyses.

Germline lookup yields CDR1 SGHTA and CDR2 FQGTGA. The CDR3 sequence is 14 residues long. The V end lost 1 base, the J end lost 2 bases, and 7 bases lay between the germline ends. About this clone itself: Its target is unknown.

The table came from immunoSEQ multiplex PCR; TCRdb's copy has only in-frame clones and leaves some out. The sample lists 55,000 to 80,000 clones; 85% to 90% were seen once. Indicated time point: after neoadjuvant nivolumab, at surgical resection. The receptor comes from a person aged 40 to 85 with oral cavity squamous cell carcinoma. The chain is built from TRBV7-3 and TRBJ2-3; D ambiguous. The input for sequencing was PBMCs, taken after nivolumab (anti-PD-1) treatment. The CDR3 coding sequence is TGTGCCAGCAGCTTAAGAACAACCACAGATACGCAGTATTTT. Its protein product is CASSLRTTTDTQYF.